These 27 T cell receptor beta chains originate from one sample sequenced in a study of technical replicates of blood from a few donors. Using immunoSEQ multiplex PCR, the repertoire was profiled, and TCRdb retains in-frame clones only, with some absent. The data contain fewer than 100,000 clones, just over 90% of them singletons. Sequenced: T cells isolated from PBMCs. Receptor source: a human donor in good health.

V usage is TRBV5-4 and J usage is TRBJ2-7, with 10 positions matching TRBD1. Losses at the gene ends were 3 bases for V and 2 bases for J; bases not matched to a gene: 2. Germline CDR1 is SGHNT and CDR2 is YYREEE (reference sequence). There are 14 residues in the CDR3. CDR3 DNA: TGTGCCAGCAGCTCGGGGACAGGGGCCTACGAGCAGTACTTC. Translation: CASSSGTGAYEQYF.

V and J are TRBV6-1 and TRBJ2-7; D uncertain. CDR1 is MNHNS, CDR2 SASEGT, per germline. Trimming removed 7 bases at V and 1 base at J, with 11 bases between. The CDR3 covers 13 residues. CDR3 nucleotides: TGTGCCAGCAAGTGGGCAGGATCCTACGAGCAGTACTTC. Its translation: CASKWAGSYEQYF.

V is TRBV5-4 and J is TRBJ2-3; 8 bases line up with TRBD2. V lost 5 bases, J lost 4 bases, and 12 bases stayed unmatched. The CDR3 loop spans 16 amino acids. Germline V gene sequence: CDR1 SGHNT, CDR2 YYREEE (reference sequence). The CDR3 loop reads CASRPAGTRSADTQYF. In nucleotides, the CDR3 is TGTGCCAGCAGGCCTGCCGGGACTAGGTCTGCAGATACGCAGTATTTT.

In its sample, this clone was seen once. The J gene is TRBJ2-1, the V gene TRBV9; TRBD2 is a possible D gene (6 bases). V lost 0 bases to trimming and J lost 3 bases, with 13 bases between them. The germline V gene has CDR1 SGDLS and CDR2 YYNGEE. The CDR3 contains 16 residues. CDR3 region: CASSVAPGVGYNEQFF. The CDR3 DNA reads as TGTGCCAGCAGCGTAGCCCCGGGAGTGGGCTACAATGAGCAGTTCTTC.

V usage is TRBV7-8 and J usage is TRBJ2-1, with 9 bases that match TRBD2. This CDR3 is 16 amino acids long. Germline V gene data show CDR1 as SGHVS and CDR2 as FQNEAQ. The junction had 14 bases not matched to a gene; V was cut back by 5 bases and J by 9 bases. CDR3 protein: CASSIRASGAGVEQFF. CDR3 nucleotide sequence: TGTGCCAGCAGCATCCGGGCTAGCGGGGCCGGCGTTGAGCAGTTCTTC.

In this sample, this clone turned up a few times. The chain uses TRBV5-1 and TRBJ1-1; possibly TRBD1 for D (6 bases). Trimming pared 3 bases from V and 2 bases from J, leaving 11 bases between. Germline lookup yields CDR1 SGHRS and CDR2 YFSETQ. The CDR3 is 14 amino acids. CDR3 DNA: TGCGCCAGCAGCTCAGACAGGCCTAACACTGAAGCTTTCTTT. Encoded protein: CASSSDRPNTEAFF.

The gene calls are TRBV4-1 and TRBJ2-5; D perhaps matches TRBD1 (6 bases). TRBJ2-7 explains the end of the DNA better; the J call may be wrong. CDR1 is MGHRA and CDR2 is YSYEKL in the germline V gene. This CDR3 is built from 15 residues. Here the CDR3 DNA reads TGCGCCAGCAGCCAAGATCGAGGGGGTAGCTACGAGCAGTACTTC. It yields the protein CASSQDRGGSYEQYF.

This chain links TRBV28 with TRBJ2-7; 8 bases are shared with TRBD2. This CDR3 spans 16 amino acids. V lost 5 bases, J lost 2 bases, and 11 bases stayed unmatched. Germline loops: CDR1 MDHEN, CDR2 SYDVKM. The CDR3 sequence: CASSPSSAGGAYEQYF. The CDR3 region has the DNA TGTGCCAGCAGTCCCTCGAGCGCGGGGGGTGCCTACGAGCAGTACTTC.

The chain combines TRBV27 with TRBJ1-5; TRBD1 matches 9 bases. The ends lost 3 bases at V and 4 bases at J; junction bases unmatched: 4. Looked up from germline, CDR1 is MNHEY and CDR2 is SMNVEV (reference sequence). The CDR3 has 15 amino acids. CDR3 bases: TGTGCCAGCAGTTTGACAGGGGGTTCTAATCAGCCCCAGCATTTT. This encodes CASSLTGGSNQPQHF.

The rearrangement links TRBV7-9 to TRBJ1-4, with D possibly TRBD1 on 6 matching bases. The CDR3 covers 15 residues. V was clipped by 8 bases and J by 0 bases, with 13 bases between them. The V gene's germline CDR1 is SEHNR and CDR2 FQNEAQ (reference sequence). DNA of the CDR3: TGTGCCAGCGGACAGACGAAATCAACTAATGAAAAACTGTTTTTT. It codes for CASGQTKSTNEKLFF.

The J gene is TRBJ1-1, the V gene TRBV29-1; perhaps TRBD1 as D (6 bases). The V and J ends lost 3 bases and 8 bases respectively, with 19 bases between them. In germline, CDR1 is SQVTM, CDR2 ANQGSEA. The CDR3 covers 14 residues. The CDR3 loop is CSVDEGGERLEAFF. CDR3 in DNA: TGCAGCGTTGACGAAGGGGGGGAAAGGTTAGAAGCTTTCTTT.

Only one count was recorded for this clone. CDR3 DNA: TGCAGCGTTGTGCTGGAGATCTCCTACAATGAGCAGTTCTTC. It encodes CSVVLEISYNEQFF. The rearrangement links TRBV29-1 to TRBJ2-1; unclear D gene. Germline CDR1 is SQVTM and CDR2 is ANQGSEA. V was clipped by 4 bases and J by 0 bases, with 10 bases between them. This CDR3 spans 14 amino acids.

V usage is TRBV28 and J usage is TRBJ1-1; 8 bases line up with TRBD1. Germline CDR1 and CDR2: MDHEN and SYDVKM. The CDR3 loop spans 14 amino acids. Trimming removed 2 bases from V and 9 bases from J; junction bases left unmatched: 8. The CDR3 region has the DNA TGTGCCAGCAGTTTACCTACGGACAGGGTTCAAGCTTTCTTT. The encoded protein is CASSLPTDRVQAFF.

The chain couples TRBV4-1 to TRBJ1-5; D is uncertain. The CDR3 loop spans 15 amino acids. Germline V gives CDR1 MGHRA, CDR2 YSYEKL. V was shortened by 3 bases and J by 4 bases, with 13 bases between the two germline ends. The CDR3, as DNA: TGCGCCAGCAGCCAGCCGGGAGGCCTAAATCAGCCCCAGCATTTT. It yields the protein CASSQPGGLNQPQHF.

This chain uses TRBV29-1 with TRBJ2-7, with D tentatively TRBD1 (5 bases). Germline CDR1 is SQVTM and CDR2 is ANQGSEA. The CDR3 consists of 11 residues. Trimming left V 7 bases short and J 7 bases short, with 14 bases between. The CDR3: CSGADIGEQYF. Here the CDR3 DNA reads TGCAGCGGGGCGGACATCGGGGAGCAGTACTTC.

This rearrangement joins TRBV27 to TRBJ2-5, with 9 bases aligning to TRBD2. The length of the CDR3 is 15 residues. J was trimmed by 6 bases and V by 4 bases; bases with no gene match: 9. The germline CDR1 and CDR2 sequences are MNHEY and SMNVEV (reference sequence). The DNA of the CDR3 is TGTGCCAGCAGTTCTAGCGGGGAGCCGCTTAAGACCCAGTACTTC. Residues: CASSSSGEPLKTQYF.

DNA of the CDR3: TGTGCCAGCAGCCCCGGACAGCCTGGGGGCTATGGCTACACCTTC. Translating gives CASSPGQPGGYGYTF. The gene calls are TRBV7-3 and TRBJ1-2; D is perhaps TRBD1 (6 bases). Between the trimmed V and J ends, which lost 5 bases and 4 bases, there was a span of 17 bases. Germline V gives CDR1 SGHTA, CDR2 FQGTGA. The CDR3 is made up of 15 amino acids.

This chain connects TRBV4-1 to TRBJ1-1, with TRBD1 as a possible D gene (6 bases). Germline CDR1 MGHRA, CDR2 YSYEKL. Trimming took off 3 bases at V and 6 bases at J, with 14 bases between the two ends. The CDR3 covers 14 residues. Written as DNA, the CDR3 is TGCGCCAGCAGCCAGAATCAGGGGCTGTCTGAAGCTTTCTTT. Translation gives CASSQNQGLSEAFF.

This chain uses TRBV5-1 with TRBJ2-7, with D unresolved. Germline V CDR1 and CDR2: SGHRS, YFSETQ. The CDR3 has 16 amino acids. Trimming removed 0 bases from V and 5 bases from J, with 18 bases in between. CDR3 nucleotides: TGCGCCAGCAGCTTGGTGCGAGGAGTTGGTTTCGACGAGCAGTACTTC. The encoded protein is CASSLVRGVGFDEQYF.

The chain employs TRBV30 and TRBJ1-2; 8 bases align to TRBD1. The CDR3 is made up of 13 amino acids. CDR1 GTSNPN and CDR2 SVGIG come from the germline V gene (reference sequence). J was trimmed by 6 bases and V by 1 base; bases with no gene match: 4. CDR3 bases: TGTGCCTGGAGTGACAGGGGGTTCGATGGCTACACCTTC. Translating it yields CAWSDRGFDGYTF.

This chain connects TRBV2 to TRBJ1-2; weak D call: TRBD1 (6 bases). The CDR3 has 13 amino acids. V lost 7 bases to trimming and J lost 8 bases, with 17 bases between them. Germline CDR1 SNHLY, CDR2 FYNNEI. In DNA, the CDR3 is TGTGCCAGCATGGATCAGAGCAGGGGCGGCTACACCTTC. Amino acid sequence: CASMDQSRGGYTF.

The CDR3 DNA reads TGCGCCAGCAGCCAAGAAGGGGACGAGCAGTACTTC. Amino acids: CASSQEGDEQYF. The V call is TRBV4-1, the J call TRBJ2-7; tentative D call: TRBD1 (5 bases). The CDR3 is 12 residues long. CDR1 and CDR2 (germline): MGHRA, YSYEKL. V lost 0 bases and J 5 bases, leaving 5 bases between the germline ends.

The table lists this clone with a few counts. The rearrangement joins TRBV4-1 to TRBJ1-1; possible D gene TRBD1, 6 bases. CDR1 is MGHRA and CDR2 is YSYEKL in the germline V gene. V dropped 1 base and J dropped 4 bases, with 16 bases sitting between them. CDR3 length equals 16 residues. Here the CDR3 DNA reads TGCGCCAGCAGCCAAGGGCAGGGGAGTTGGGGCACTGAAGCTTTCTTT. This sequence encodes CASSQGQGSWGTEAFF.

This chain links TRBV28 with TRBJ2-1, with D uncertain. Germline CDR1 is MDHEN and CDR2 is SYDVKM. The ends were cut back, 8 bases at V and 6 bases at J, with 17 bases in the middle. There are 14 residues in the CDR3. This chain's CDR3 is CASSPERSLNEQFF. The CDR3 coding sequence is TGTGCCAGCTCCCCCGAGAGGTCTCTCAATGAGCAGTTCTTC. Together with reference TRBV28 and TRBJ2-1, the CDR3 gives the full variable domain: DVKVTQSSRYLVKRTGEKVFLECVQDMDHENMFWYRQDPGLGLRLIYFSYDVKMKEKGDIPEGYSVSREKKERFSLILESASTNQTSMYLCASSPERSLNEQFFGPGTRLTVL.

V is TRBV5-1 and J is TRBJ2-3, with 16 bases identical to TRBD2. Germline CDR1 is SGHRS and CDR2 is YFSETQ. With 0 bases clipped from V and 2 bases from J, the junction kept 18 bases outside the gene matches. The CDR3 is 23 amino acids. The CDR3: CASSLAAKAGLAGGSESTDTQYF. The CDR3 DNA reads TGCGCCAGCAGCTTGGCGGCAAAAGCGGGACTAGCGGGAGGGTCTGAGTCCACAGATACGCAGTATTTT.

The chain couples TRBV19 to TRBJ1-1; D call uncertain. Trimming took off 3 bases at V and 4 bases at J, with 12 bases between the two ends. The CDR3 sequence is 14 residues long. Germline V gives CDR1 LNHDA, CDR2 SQIVND (reference sequence). The CDR3 loop reads CASSIQIEGTEAFF. In DNA form, the CDR3 reads TGTGCCAGTAGTATCCAGATTGAGGGCACTGAAGCTTTCTTT.

The rearrangement uses TRBV27 and TRBJ2-5, with TRBD2 matching 12 bases. This CDR3 has 16 amino acids. Germline CDR1 and CDR2: MNHEY and SMNVEV (reference sequence). Trimming at V came to 0 bases and at J to 4 bases, leaving 3 bases not matched to a gene. Here the CDR3 reads CASSLSTSGSRETQYF. The CDR3 nucleotides are TGTGCCAGCAGTTTATCGACTAGCGGGAGTCGAGAGACCCAGTACTTC.